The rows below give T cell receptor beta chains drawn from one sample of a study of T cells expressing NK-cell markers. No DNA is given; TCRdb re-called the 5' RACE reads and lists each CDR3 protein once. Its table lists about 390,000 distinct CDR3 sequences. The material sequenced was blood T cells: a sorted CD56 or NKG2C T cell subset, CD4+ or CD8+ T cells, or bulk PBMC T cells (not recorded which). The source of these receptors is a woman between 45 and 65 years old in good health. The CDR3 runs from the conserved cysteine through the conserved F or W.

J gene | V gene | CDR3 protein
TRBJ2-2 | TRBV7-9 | CASSVSGRAGTGELFF
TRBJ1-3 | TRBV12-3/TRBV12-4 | CASSFTGDAGNTIYF
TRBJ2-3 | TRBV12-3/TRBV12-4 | CASSPPDRPGDTQYF
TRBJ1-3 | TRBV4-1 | CASSQERSGAGNTIYF
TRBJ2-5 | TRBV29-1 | CSVLKRGETQYF
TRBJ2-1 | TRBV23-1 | CASSQIPGLAAYNEQFF
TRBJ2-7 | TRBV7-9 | CATASGSSYEQYF
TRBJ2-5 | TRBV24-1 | CATSDLTGQTQYF
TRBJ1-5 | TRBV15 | CATSRGQGMVLDGLNQPQHF
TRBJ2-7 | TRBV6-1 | CASSSSGRVYEQYF
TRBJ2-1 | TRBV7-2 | CASSLSFSGRAGNEQFF
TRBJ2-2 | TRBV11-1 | CASSQGMNTGELFF
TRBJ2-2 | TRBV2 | CASSEVTSPGELFF
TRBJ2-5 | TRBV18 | CASSPPASAKETQYF
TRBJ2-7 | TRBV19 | CASSIVPDPSSYEQYF
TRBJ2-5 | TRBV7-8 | CASSLGPAGGETQYF
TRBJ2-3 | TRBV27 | CASSSLPHTQYF
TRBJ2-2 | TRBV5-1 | CASRKQETGELFF
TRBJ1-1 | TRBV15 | CATSREEGSRITEAFF
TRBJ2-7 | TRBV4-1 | CASSPLGGGTYEQYF
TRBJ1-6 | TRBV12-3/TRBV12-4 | CASSLARPHSPLHF
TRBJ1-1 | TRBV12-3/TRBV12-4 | CASSLGQQGFGEAFF
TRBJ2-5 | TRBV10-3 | CAINPDYGGTQYF
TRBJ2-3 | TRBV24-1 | CATSRSGAPHTDTQYF
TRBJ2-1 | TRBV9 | CASSARRTSGEYNEQFF
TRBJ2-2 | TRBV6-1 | CASSETGELFF
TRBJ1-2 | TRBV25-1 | CASSADRGNYGYTF
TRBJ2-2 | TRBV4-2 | CASSQGRGADTGELFF
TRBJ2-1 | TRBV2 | CASSIARPNEQFF
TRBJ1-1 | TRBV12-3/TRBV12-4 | CASSLRRTEAFF
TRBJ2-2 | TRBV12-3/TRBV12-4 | CASSLEAGLGGLTGELFF
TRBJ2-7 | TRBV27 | CASAKSLSYEQYF
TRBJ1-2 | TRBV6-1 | CASSEPTGGGGYGYTF
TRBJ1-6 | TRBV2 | CASSATGGGYSPLHF
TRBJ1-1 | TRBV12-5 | CASGFILPGSLNTEAFF
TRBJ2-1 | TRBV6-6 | CASRQSPSGDNEQFF
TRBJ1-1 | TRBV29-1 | CSALRSNTEAFF
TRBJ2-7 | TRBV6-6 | CASIRGVSYEQYF
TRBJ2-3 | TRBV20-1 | CSARVPGTDTQYF
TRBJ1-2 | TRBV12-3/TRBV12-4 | CASSLGGRGFSRGYTF
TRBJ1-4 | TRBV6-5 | CASSLAGTEGKLFF
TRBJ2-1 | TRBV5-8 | CASSLAGVSFDEQFF
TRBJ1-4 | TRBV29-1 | CSVAGGGPEKLFF
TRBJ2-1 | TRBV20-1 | CSARDPKTGSYNEQFF
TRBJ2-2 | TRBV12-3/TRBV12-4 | CASSPGQGFNTGELFF
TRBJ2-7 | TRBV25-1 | CASSEWGIVVEQYF
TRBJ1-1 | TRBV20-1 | CSAREGVGAFF
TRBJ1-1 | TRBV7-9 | CAIQGGSYTEAFF
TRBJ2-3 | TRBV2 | CASTAGVTDTQYF
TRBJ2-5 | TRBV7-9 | CASSLAVGTGRRQETQYF
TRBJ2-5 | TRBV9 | CASSVGGASQETQYF
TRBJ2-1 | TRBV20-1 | CSGRTSVNNEQFF
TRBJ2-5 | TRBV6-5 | CASSWDGKETQYF
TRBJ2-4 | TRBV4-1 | CASSQKVTQGDIQYF
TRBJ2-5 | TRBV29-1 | CSVDLGIDQETQYF